A selection of T cell receptor beta chains follows, all from one sample in a study of blood T cell repertoires in COVID-19. Here immunoSEQ multiplex PCR was the method, and the copy in TCRdb shows in-frame clones only, minus some. The table has roughly 150,000 clones, roughly four fifths seen once. The sample consisted of peripheral blood. The receptors derive from a woman older than 75 with COVID-19, enrolled during active disease. CDR3s include the opening cysteine and the closing phenylalanine or tryptophan. A D gene is named only where the DNA matches it firmly. Part of the rows lack a size; the others show once, few, many or a class for expanded clones.

d_call,clone_size,v_call,j_call,cdr3_nt,cdr3_aa
-,-,TRBV6-5,TRBJ2-7,TGTGCCAGCAGTTATTCGGACAGCTACGAGCAGTACTTC,CASSYSDSYEQYF
-,-,TRBV6-5,TRBJ1-1,TGTGCCAGCGGGACAAATGGGGGCACTGAAGCTTTCTTT,CASGTNGGTEAFF
-,once,TRBV19,TRBJ1-5,TGTGCCAGTAGTATCAGGGGCAATCAGCCCCAGCATTTT,CASSIRGNQPQHF
TRBD1,-,TRBV6-5,TRBJ1-6,TGTGCCAGCAGCCTCGGACAGGGCGACAATTCACCCCTCCACTTT,CASSLGQGDNSPLHF
-,-,TRBV21-1,TRBJ2-7,TGTGCCAGCAGCAGAGTGGGGCTACCCGCAAGCTACGAGCAGTACTTC,CASSRVGLPASYEQYF
-,-,TRBV15,TRBJ2-2,TGTGCCACCAGCAGAACAGGGCGGGCGAACACCGGGGAGCTGTTTTTT,CATSRTGRANTGELFF
TRBD2,-,TRBV7-3,TRBJ2-7,TGTGCCAGCAGCCGAGACACTAGCGGGAACTACGAGCAGTACTTC,CASSRDTSGNYEQYF
TRBD2,-,TRBV5-1,TRBJ2-7,TGCGCCAGCAGCTTGGTTGGCGGGAGAACCTCCGAGCAGTACTTC,CASSLVGGRTSEQYF
TRBD2,-,TRBV6-4,TRBJ2-7,TGTGCCAGCAGTGACTCTCTAGCGGGACCTTCCTACGAGCAGTACTTC,CASSDSLAGPSYEQYF
TRBD2,once,TRBV10-3,TRBJ2-3,TGTGCCATCAGTCCGGGACTAGCGGGTAGCACAGATACGCAGTATTTT,CAISPGLAGSTDTQYF
-,-,TRBV20-1,TRBJ2-2,TGCAGTGCTAGCCCGAGGCGGGAGCTGTTTTTT,CSASPRRELFF
-,-,TRBV7-8,TRBJ1-2,TGTGCCAGCACCCAGAACAGGGCTGACTATGGCTACACCTTC,CASTQNRADYGYTF
-,-,TRBV18,TRBJ2-5,TGTGCCAGCTCACCACCGGGGGGACAGACGAACGTAGAGACCCAGTACTTC,CASSPPGGQTNVETQYF
-,-,TRBV1,TRBJ2-1,TGCACCAGCAGCCAGCGGGATCCCCCAGAGCAGTTCTTC,CTSSQRDPPEQFF
-,-,TRBV3-1/TRBV3-2,TRBJ2-2,TGTGCCAGCAGTCCTTGGGGTAGCGACACCGGGGAGCTGTTTTTT,CASSPWGSDTGELFF
-,-,TRBV6-2/TRBV6-3,TRBJ2-1,TGTGCCAGCAGTTGGCTAGCCGGCAATGAGCAGTTCTTC,CASSWLAGNEQFF
TRBD2,-,TRBV5-4,TRBJ2-5,TGTGCCAGCAGTCCGCCGGAAGCGGGAGGGGTAGAGACCCAGTACTTC,CASSPPEAGGVETQYF
-,few,TRBV18,TRBJ2-5,TGTGCCAGCTCACCCCTGATGGACTCGGAGACCCAGTACTTC,CASSPLMDSETQYF
-,-,TRBV5-1,TRBJ1-5,TGCGCCAGCAGCCAAGGCGGGGGCTGGGATCAGCCCCAGCATTTT,CASSQGGGWDQPQHF
-,once,TRBV5-1,TRBJ2-7,TGCGCCAGCAGCTTGGATTCTACCTACGAGCAGTACTTC,CASSLDSTYEQYF
TRBD1,once,TRBV9,TRBJ1-3,TGTGCCAGCAGCGTAGCCAGCAGGCAGGGGGCAAGCGGAAACACCATATATTTT,CASSVASRQGASGNTIYF
-,-,TRBV3-1/TRBV3-2,TRBJ2-1,TGTGCCAGCAGCCAAGCACGGTACAATGAGCAGTTCTTC,CASSQARYNEQFF
TRBD1,-,TRBV29-1,TRBJ2-3,TGCAGCGTTGAAGCAGGGGGTACGCAGTATTTT,CSVEAGGTQYF
TRBD1,few,TRBV28,TRBJ1-5,TGTGCCAGCAGGAACAGGGGGGGGAATCAGCCCCAGCATTTT,CASRNRGGNQPQHF
-,-,TRBV7-2,TRBJ2-5,TGTGCCAGCAGCTTAACGGCTCTAGTAGAGACCCAGTACTTC,CASSLTALVETQYF
TRBD1,-,TRBV4-2,TRBJ2-7,TGTGCCAGCAGCCAAGATCAGGGGACAGGGGGGAAGGAGCAGTACTTC,CASSQDQGTGGKEQYF
TRBD1,-,TRBV9,TRBJ1-3,TGTGCCAGCAGCGTAAGACAGGGTGCGCCTGGAAACACCATATATTTT,CASSVRQGAPGNTIYF
-,few,TRBV11-3,TRBJ1-3,TGTGCCAGCAGCCAGGGGAGCTCTGGAAACACCATATATTTT,CASSQGSSGNTIYF